The present TCR beta chain was sequenced within a study of response to subunit inactivated influenza vaccine. V lost 3 bases to trimming and J lost 3 bases, with 12 bases between them. CDR3 size: 14 residues. CDR1 is DFQATT and CDR2 is SNEGSKA in the germline V gene (reference sequence). Findings and limits, study-wide: Authors suggested each seasonal influenza vaccination recruits few new T cells.

TCRdb independently ran MiXCR on the RT-PCR reads; one entry per CDR3 protein. The sample shows about 540,000 distinct CDR3 sequences, 20% to 25% of them seen only once. The table lists this clonotype with a few counts. Its antigen is as yet unknown. This sample also appeared in a second study, on T cells expressing NK-cell markers. That study reports: TCR beta cDNA was made by 5'RACE template switching with UMIs. Cells sorted as CD3+CD56+NKG2C+, CD3+CD56+NKG2C- and CD3+CD56-NKG2C+ T cells supplied the TCR beta repertoires. Of CD8+ T cells, about 1.0-8% belonged to dominant NKG2C+ clonotypes in five to seven donors. Uncertainty persisted over the HCMV specificity of expanded NKG2C+ T cell clones.

The material was CD4+ T cells sorted from PBMCs, obtained 12 days after vaccination. The gene calls are TRBV20-1 and TRBJ2-1, with a weak D call TRBD2 (6 bases). The TCR originated in a man aged 50 or older who received an inactivated influenza vaccine. The CDR3 sequence is CSASQEGGYNEQFF. CDR3 coding DNA: TGCAGTGCTAGTCAGGAGGGCGGCTACAATGAGCAGTTCTTC.